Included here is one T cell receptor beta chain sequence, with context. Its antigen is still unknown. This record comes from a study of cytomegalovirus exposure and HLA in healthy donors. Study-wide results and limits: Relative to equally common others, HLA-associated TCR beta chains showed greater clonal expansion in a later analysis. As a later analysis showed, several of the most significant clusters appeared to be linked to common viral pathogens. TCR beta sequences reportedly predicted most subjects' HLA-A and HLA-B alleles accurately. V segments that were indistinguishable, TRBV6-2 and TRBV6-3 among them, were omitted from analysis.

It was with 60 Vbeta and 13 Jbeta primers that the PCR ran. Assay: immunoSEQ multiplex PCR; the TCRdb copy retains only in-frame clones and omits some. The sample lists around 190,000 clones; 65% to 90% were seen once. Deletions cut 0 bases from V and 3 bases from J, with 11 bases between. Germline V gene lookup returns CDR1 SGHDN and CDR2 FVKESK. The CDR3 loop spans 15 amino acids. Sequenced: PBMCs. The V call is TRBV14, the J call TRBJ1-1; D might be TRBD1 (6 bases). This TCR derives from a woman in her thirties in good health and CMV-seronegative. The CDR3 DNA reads TGTGCCAGCAGCCAAGAGTGGGGGCCTTACACTGAAGCTTTCTTT. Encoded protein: CASSQEWGPYTEAFF.